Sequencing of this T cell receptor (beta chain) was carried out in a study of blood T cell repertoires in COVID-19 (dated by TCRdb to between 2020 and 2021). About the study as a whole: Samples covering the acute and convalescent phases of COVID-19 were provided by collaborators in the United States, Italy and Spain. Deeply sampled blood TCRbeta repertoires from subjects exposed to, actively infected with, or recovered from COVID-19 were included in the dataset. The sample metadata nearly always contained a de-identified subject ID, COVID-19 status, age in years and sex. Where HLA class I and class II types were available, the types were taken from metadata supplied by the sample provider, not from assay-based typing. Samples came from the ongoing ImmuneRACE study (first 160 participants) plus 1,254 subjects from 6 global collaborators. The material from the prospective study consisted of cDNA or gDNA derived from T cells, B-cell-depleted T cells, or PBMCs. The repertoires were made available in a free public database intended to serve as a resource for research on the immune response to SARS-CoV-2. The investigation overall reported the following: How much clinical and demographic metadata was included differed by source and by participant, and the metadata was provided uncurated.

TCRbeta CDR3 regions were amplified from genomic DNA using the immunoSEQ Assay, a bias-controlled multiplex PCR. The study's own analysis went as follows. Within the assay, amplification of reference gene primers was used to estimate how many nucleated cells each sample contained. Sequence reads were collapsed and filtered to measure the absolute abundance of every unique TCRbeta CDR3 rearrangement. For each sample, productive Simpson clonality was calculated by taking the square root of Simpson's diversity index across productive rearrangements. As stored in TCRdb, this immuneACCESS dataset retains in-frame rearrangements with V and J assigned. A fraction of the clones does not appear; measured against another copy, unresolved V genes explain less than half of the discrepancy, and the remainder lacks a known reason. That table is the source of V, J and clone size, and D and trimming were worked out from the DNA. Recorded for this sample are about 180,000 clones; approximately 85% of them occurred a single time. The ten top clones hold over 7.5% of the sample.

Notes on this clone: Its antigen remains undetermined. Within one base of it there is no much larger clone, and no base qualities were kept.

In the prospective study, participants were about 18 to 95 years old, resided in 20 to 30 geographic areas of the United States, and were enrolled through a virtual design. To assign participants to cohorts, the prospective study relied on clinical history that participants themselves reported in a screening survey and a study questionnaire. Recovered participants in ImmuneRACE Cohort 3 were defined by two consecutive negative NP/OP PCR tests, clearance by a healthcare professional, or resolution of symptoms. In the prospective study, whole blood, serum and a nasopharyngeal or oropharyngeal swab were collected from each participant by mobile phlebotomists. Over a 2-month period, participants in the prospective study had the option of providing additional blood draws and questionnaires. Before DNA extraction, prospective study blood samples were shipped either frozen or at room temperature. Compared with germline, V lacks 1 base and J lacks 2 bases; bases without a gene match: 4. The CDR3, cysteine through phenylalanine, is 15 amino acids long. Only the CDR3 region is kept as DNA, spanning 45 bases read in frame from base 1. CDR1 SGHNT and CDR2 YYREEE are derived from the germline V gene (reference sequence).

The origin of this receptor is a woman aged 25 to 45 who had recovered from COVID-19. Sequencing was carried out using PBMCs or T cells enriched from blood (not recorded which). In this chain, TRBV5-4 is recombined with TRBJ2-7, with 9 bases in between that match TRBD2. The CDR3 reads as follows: CASSLRLAGTYEQYF. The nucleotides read TGTGCCAGCAGCTTGCGGCTAGCGGGGACCTACGAGCAGTACTTC.